This entry concerns a single TCR beta chain. By how much of the sample it makes up, this clone is medium-sized (0.01 to 0.1%). The clone's antigen remains unknown. Qualities for individual bases were not recorded, and no much larger clone is one base off. This record comes from a study of T cells after posttransplantation cyclophosphamide (dated by TCRdb to about 2016). About the full investigation: Using TRB sequencing, the study followed how the T cell repertoire rebuilt after myeloablative bone marrow transplantation with posttransplantation cyclophosphamide given as GVHD prophylaxis. Up to about 3 additional blood samples from 2 to 5.2 years after transplant were also TRB-sequenced in 3 patients, as was pretransplant blood from 4 patients. Because TRA and TRB clonality were tightly correlated in 9 samples, subsequent TCR analyses were focused on TRB only. TRB sequencing was performed on blood from all 35 or so PTCy patients with 1-year posttransplant specimens. Public TRB sequences were queried against a database of over 3,000 sequences associated with responses to pathogens, tumor antigens, self-antigens and alloantigens. Samples from 35 PTCy-treated patients, along with samples from approximately 15 of their related bone marrow donors, underwent antigen receptor sequencing. Study-wide findings and limitations: The TRB repertoires of T cells infiltrating skin or the GI tract showed only limited overlap with the TRB repertoires found in blood. Across approximately 45 patients, TRB clonality was highly associated with recipient CMV seropositivity and CMV reactivation, and PTCy diversity was similar to diversity in CNI/methotrexate controls. At 1-2 months, donor-recipient similarity was low but rose over the first year, and the later blood repertoires were often dominated by donor CD8+ memory clones.

The intended sense of this specimen's treatment or condition label: high-dose cyclophosphamide on days +3 and +4 as single-agent GVHD prophylaxis. For conditioning, the PTCy patients got busulfan and fludarabine, then a related or unrelated marrow graft, followed by cyclophosphamide on days +3 and +4. The PTCy-treated patients were enrolled in a prospective multi-institutional clinical trial. Peripheral blood and bone marrow mononuclear cells were isolated by Ficoll-Hypaque density centrifugation and cryopreserved. After removal of 1 base from V and 0 bases from J, the junction retains 6 bases not matched to a gene. The cysteine opens and the phenylalanine closes a CDR3 of 18 amino acids. The retained sequence is limited to the CDR3, 54 bases, with the frame set at the first base. Based on the germline V gene, the CDR1 and CDR2 sequences are LGHNA and YSLEER. TRB sequencing was run on genomic DNA with either the immunoSEQ assay at survey resolution or the hsTCRB kit. As for how the authors treated the data: The immunoSEQ software handled initial read processing, and the LymphoSeq R package was used for repertoire analyses. Clonality was calculated as 1 minus normalized Shannon entropy, and the Gini coefficient was also calculated for each TRB dataset. Phenotypes of unsorted samples were inferred by mapping TRB sequences from sorted subsets of the recipient or donor onto the same recipient's unsorted samples. This immuneACCESS table, as held by TCRdb, lists in-frame sequences with V and J called but not all clones. Of the missing ones, under half trace to an unresolved V gene in checked studies; the others have no known cause. V and J calls and clone size are as listed in that table; D and trimming were resolved from the DNA. This sample has a few thousand clones, none of them a singleton. The ten top clones hold 8% to 13% of the sample.

This clonotype was obtained from a male patient aged 55 to 69 who received an allogeneic stem cell transplant from a related donor and was CMV-positive. Following a transplant, a fraction of the T cells may be traceable to the graft donor. The material sequenced was PBMCs, taken after allogeneic stem cell transplant with posttransplant cyclophosphamide. Recombination joined TRBV4-3 with TRBJ2-6; 7 central nucleotides agree with TRBD2. The DNA reads as follows: TGCGCCAGCAGCCAAGGGGGAGGGTCCCGCTCTGGGGCCAACGTCCTGACTTTC. Its protein reads: CASSQGGGSRSGANVLTF.